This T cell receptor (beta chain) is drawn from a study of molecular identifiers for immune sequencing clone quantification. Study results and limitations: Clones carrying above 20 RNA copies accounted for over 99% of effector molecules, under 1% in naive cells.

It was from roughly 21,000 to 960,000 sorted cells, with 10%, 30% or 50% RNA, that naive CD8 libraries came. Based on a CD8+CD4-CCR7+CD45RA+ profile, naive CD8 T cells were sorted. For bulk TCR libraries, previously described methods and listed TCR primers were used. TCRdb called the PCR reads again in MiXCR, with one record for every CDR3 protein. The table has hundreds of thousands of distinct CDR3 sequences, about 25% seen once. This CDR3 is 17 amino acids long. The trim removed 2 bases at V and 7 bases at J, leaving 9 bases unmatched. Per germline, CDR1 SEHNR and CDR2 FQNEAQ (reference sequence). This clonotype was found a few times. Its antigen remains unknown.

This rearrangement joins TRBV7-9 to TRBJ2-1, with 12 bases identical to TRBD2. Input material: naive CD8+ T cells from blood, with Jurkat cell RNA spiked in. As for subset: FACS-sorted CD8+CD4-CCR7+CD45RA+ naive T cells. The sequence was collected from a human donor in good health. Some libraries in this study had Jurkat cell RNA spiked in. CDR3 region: CASSLRASGGVGNEQFF. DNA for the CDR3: TGTGCCAGCAGCTTACGGGCTAGCGGGGGGGTAGGAAATGAGCAGTTCTTC.